The clone carrying this T cell receptor (beta chain) was picked up many times. The data belong to a study of early T cells in non-severe SARS-CoV-2 infection. TCRdb called the 5' RACE reads again in MiXCR, with one record for every CDR3 protein. The sample has around 40,000 distinct CDR3 sequences, approximately 6% seen once. This receptor was taken from an adult who was a healthcare worker with PCR-confirmed SARS-CoV-2 infection or an uninfected control (not recorded which). The sample comprised whole blood.

The CDR3 region is CASSSIWDRTSYEQYF. CDR3 DNA: TGTGCCAGCAGTTCAATCTGGGACAGAACCTCCTACGAGCAGTACTTC. The rearrangement links TRBV6-2 or TRBV6-3 to TRBJ2-7; TRBD1 matches at 7 bases. V lost 4 bases to trimming and J lost 0 bases; unmatched junction nucleotides: 9. The germline gives CDR1 MNHEY, CDR2 SVGEGT. This CDR3 contains 16 residues.